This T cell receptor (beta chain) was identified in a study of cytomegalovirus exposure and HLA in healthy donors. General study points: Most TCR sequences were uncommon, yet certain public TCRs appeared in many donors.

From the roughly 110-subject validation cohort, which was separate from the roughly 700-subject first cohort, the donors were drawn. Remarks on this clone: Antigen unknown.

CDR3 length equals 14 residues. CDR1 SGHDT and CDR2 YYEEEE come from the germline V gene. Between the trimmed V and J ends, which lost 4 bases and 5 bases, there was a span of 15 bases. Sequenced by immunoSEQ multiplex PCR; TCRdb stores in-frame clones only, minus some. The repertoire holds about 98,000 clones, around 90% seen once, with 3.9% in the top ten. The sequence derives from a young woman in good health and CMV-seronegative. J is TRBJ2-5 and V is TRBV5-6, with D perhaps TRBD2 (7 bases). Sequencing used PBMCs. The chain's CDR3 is CASSGGQGGETQYF. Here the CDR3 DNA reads TGTGCCAGCAGCGGGGGCCAGGGAGGGGAGACCCAGTACTTC.